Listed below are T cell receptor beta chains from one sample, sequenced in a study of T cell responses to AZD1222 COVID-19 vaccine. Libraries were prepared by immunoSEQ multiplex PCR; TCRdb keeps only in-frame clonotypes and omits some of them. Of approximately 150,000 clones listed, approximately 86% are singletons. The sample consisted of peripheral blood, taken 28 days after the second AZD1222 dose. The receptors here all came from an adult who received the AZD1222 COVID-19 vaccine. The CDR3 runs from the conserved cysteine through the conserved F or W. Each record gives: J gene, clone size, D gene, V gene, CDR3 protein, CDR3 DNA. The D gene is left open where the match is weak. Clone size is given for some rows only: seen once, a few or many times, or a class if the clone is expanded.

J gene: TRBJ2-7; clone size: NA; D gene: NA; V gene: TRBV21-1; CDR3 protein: CASSKLWAGGCSYEQYF; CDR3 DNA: TGTGCCAGCAGCAAATTATGGGCAGGGGGCTGCTCCTACGAGCAGTACTTC
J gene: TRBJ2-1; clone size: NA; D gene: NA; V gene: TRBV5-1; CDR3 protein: CASSSEGGEQFF; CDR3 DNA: TGCGCCAGCAGCTCAGAGGGAGGTGAGCAGTTCTTC
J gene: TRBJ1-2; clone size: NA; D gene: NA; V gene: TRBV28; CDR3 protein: CASSSLLMNYGYTF; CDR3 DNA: TGTGCCAGCAGTTCCTTACTTATGAACTATGGCTACACCTTC
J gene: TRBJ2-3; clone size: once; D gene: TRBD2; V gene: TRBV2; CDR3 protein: CASGVGAGDNTQYF; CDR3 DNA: TGTGCCAGCGGGGTTGGGGCGGGAGATAATACGCAGTATTTT
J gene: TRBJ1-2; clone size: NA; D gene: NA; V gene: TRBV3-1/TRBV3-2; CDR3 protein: CASSQEINYGYTF; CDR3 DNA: TGTGCCAGCAGCCAAGAGATAAACTATGGCTACACCTTC
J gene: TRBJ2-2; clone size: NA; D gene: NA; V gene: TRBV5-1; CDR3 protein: CASSLDYPGELFF; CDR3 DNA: TGCGCCAGCAGCTTGGACTACCCCGGGGAGCTGTTTTTT
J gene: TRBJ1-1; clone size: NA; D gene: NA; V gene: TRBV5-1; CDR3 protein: CASSLDPGGNTEAFF; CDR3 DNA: TGCGCCAGCAGCTTGGACCCGGGAGGGAACACTGAAGCTTTCTTT
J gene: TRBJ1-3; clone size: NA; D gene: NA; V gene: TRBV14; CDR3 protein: CASRPRDIYTIYF; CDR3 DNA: TGTGCCAGCAGGCCCCGGGACATATACACCATATATTTT
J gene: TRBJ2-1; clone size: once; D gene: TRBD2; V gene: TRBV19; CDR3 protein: CASTQRDGYYNEQFF; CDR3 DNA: TGTGCCAGTACCCAGCGGGACGGGTACTACAATGAGCAGTTCTTC
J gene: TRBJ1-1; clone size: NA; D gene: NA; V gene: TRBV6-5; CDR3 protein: CASSYPGQFNTEAFF; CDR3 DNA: TGTGCCAGCAGTTACCCGGGACAATTCAACACTGAAGCTTTCTTT
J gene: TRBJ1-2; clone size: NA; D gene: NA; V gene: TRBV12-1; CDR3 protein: CASSFSSERGYTF; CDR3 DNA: TGTGCCAGCAGCTTTTCTTCCGAGCGGGGCTACACCTTC
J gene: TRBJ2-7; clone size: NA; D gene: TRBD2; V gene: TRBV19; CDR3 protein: CASSIGRGRSYEQYF; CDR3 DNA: TGTGCCAGTAGTATAGGGCGGGGGAGGTCCTACGAGCAGTACTTC
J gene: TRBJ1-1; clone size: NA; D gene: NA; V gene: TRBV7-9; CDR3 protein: CASSLFIEGAFF; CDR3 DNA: TGTGCCAGCAGCTTATTCATAGAGGGGGCTTTCTTT
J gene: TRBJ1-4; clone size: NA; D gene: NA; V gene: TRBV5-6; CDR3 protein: CASRERNEKLFF; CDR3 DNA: TGTGCCAGCAGGGAACGGAATGAAAAACTGTTTTTT
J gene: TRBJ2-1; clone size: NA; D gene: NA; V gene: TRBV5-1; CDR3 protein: CASSLVGESYNEQFF; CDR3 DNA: TGCGCCAGCAGCTTGGTGGGGGAATCCTACAATGAGCAGTTCTTC
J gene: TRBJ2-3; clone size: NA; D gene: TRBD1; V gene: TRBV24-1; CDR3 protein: CATGSGQITDTQYF; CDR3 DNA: TGTGCCACCGGCTCGGGACAGATCACAGATACGCAGTATTTT
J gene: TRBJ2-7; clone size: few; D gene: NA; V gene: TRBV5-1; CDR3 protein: CASSLESGIIGEQYF; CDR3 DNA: TGCGCCAGCAGCTTGGAGTCAGGGATCATCGGCGAGCAGTACTTC
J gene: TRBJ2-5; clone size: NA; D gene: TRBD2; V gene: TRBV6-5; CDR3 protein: CASTGLAGETQYF; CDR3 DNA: TGTGCCAGCACCGGACTAGCAGGGGAGACCCAGTACTTC
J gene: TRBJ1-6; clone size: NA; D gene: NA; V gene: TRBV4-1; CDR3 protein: CASSGREQGIIQGSPLHF; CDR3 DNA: TGCGCCAGCAGCGGGAGGGAACAGGGAATCATTCAAGGATCACCCCTCCACTTT
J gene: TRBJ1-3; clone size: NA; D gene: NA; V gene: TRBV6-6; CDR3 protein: CASSPDSYSGNTIYF; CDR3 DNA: TGTGCCAGCAGCCCCGACAGTTACTCTGGAAACACCATATATTTT
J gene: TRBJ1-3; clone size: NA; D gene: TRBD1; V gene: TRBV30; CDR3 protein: CAWAPGGRNTIYF; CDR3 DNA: TGTGCCTGGGCTCCAGGGGGACGGAACACCATATATTTT
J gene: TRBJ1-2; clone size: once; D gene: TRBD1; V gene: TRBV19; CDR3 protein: CARGGAGYGYTF; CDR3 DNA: TGTGCCAGAGGGGGCGCGGGCTATGGCTACACCTTC
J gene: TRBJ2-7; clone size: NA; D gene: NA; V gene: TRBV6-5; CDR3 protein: CASSEFYEQYF; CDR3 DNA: TGTGCCAGCAGCGAGTTCTACGAGCAGTACTTC
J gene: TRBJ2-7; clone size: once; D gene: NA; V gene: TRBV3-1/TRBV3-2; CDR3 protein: CASSQESHEQYF; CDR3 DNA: TGTGCCAGCAGCCAAGAGTCCCACGAGCAGTACTTC
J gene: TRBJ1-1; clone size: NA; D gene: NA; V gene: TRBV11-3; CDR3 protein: CASSWDGRDTEAFF; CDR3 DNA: TGTGCCAGCAGCTGGGACGGTCGAGACACTGAAGCTTTCTTT
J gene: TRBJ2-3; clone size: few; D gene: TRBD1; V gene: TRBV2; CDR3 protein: CASLDRGGGNTQYF; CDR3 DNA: TGTGCCAGCCTTGACAGGGGTGGGGGGAATACGCAGTATTTT
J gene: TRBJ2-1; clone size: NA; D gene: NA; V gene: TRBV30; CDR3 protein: CASHPRGATNEQFF; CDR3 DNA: TGTGCCTCCCACCCCAGGGGCGCTACAAATGAGCAGTTCTTC
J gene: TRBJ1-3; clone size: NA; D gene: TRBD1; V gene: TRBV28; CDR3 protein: CASNFRQGLFGNTIYF; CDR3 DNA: TGTGCCAGTAACTTTAGACAGGGCCTCTTTGGAAACACCATATATTTT
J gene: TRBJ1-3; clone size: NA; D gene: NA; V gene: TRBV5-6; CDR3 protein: CASSPLGTLSGNTIYF; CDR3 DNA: TGTGCCAGCAGCCCCCTGGGGACACTCTCTGGAAACACCATATATTTT
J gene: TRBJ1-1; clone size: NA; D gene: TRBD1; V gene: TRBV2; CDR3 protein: CASRIQGYTEAFF; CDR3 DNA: TGTGCCAGCAGGATACAGGGGTACACTGAAGCTTTCTTT
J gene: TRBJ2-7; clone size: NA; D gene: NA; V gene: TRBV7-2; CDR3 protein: CASSLEWMPGGEQYF; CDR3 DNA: TGTGCCAGCAGCTTAGAATGGATGCCCGGGGGCGAGCAGTACTTC
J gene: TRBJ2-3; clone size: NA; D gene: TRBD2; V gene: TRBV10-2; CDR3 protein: CASSGGTSGTDTQYF; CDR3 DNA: TGCGCCAGCAGTGGCGGGACTAGCGGCACAGATACGCAGTATTTT
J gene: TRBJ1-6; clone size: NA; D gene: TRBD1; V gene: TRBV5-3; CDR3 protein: CARSNSGTGDNSPLHF; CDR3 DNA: TGTGCCAGAAGCAACTCCGGGACAGGGGACAATTCACCCCTCCACTTT
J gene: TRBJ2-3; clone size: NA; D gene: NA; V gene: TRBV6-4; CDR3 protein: CASSDSAGGNTDTQYF; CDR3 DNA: TGTGCCAGCAGTGACTCTGCGGGCGGGAACACAGATACGCAGTATTTT
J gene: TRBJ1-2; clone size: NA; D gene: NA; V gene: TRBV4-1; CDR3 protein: CASSQVGGGSYGYTF; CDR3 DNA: TGCGCCAGCAGCCAAGTTGGTGGAGGTTCCTATGGCTACACCTTC
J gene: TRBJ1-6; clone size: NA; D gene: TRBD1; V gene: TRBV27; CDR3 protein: CASRWTGGNSPLHF; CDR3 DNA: TGTGCCAGCAGATGGACAGGGGGAAACTCACCCCTCCACTTT
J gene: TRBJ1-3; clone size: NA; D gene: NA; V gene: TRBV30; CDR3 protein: CAWGPSANTGNTIYF; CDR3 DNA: TGTGCCTGGGGTCCGAGTGCCAATACTGGAAACACCATATATTTT
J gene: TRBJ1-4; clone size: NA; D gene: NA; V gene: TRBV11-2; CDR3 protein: CASSLRGGISEKLFF; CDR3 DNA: TGTGCCAGCAGCTTAAGGGGGGGGATAAGTGAAAAACTGTTTTTT
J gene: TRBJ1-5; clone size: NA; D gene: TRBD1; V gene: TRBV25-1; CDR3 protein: CASRDRGDQPQHF; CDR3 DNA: TGTGCCAGCCGCGACAGGGGCGATCAGCCCCAGCATTTT
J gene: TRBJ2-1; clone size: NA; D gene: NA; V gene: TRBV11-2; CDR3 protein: CASSTRGYGNEQFF; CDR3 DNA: TGTGCCAGCAGCACCCGGGGGTATGGCAATGAGCAGTTCTTC
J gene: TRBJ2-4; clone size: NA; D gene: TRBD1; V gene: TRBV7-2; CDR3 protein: CASSPGTGLRIQYF; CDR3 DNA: TGTGCCAGCAGCCCCGGGACAGGGTTAAGAATTCAGTACTTC
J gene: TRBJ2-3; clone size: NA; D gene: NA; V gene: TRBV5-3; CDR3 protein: CARSKKDSTDTQYF; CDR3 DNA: TGTGCCAGAAGCAAGAAAGACTCCACAGATACGCAGTATTTT
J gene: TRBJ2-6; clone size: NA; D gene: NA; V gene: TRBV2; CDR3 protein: CASSGGGAGANVLTF; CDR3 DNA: TGTGCCAGCAGTGGAGGAGGGGCTGGGGCCAACGTCCTGACTTTC
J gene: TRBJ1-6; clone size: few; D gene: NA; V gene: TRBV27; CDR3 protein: CASSFLRENSPLHF; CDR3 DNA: TGTGCCAGCAGTTTTTTGAGGGAAAATTCACCCCTCCACTTT
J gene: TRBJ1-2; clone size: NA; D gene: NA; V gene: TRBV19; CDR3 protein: CASSIDNSATFYGYTF; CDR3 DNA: TGTGCCAGTAGTATAGATAACAGCGCGACCTTCTATGGCTACACCTTC
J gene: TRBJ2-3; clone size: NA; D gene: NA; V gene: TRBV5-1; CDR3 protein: CASSLGGYRPSTDTQYF; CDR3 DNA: TGCGCCAGCAGCTTGGGGGGATACAGGCCTAGCACAGATACGCAGTATTTT
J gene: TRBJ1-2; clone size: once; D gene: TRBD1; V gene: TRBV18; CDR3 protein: CASSLPGTGDGYTF; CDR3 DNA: TGTGCCAGCTCCTTACCCGGGACAGGCGATGGCTACACCTTC
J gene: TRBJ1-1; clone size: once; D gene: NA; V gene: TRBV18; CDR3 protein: CASSPGRPEAFF; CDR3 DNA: TGTGCCAGCTCACCCGGGCGCCCAGAAGCTTTCTTT
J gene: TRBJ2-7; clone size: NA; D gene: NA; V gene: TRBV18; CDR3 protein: CASSPPAGGAGLTLSYEQYF; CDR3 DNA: TGTGCCAGCTCACCACCGGCAGGGGGCGCGGGACTAACTCTCTCCTACGAGCAGTACTTC
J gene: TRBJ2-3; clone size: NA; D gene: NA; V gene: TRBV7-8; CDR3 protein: CASSRDKFTDTQYF; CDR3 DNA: TGTGCCAGCAGCCGAGACAAGTTCACAGATACGCAGTATTTT
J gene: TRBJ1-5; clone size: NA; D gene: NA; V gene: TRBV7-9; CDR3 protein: CASSLIGTASNQPQHF; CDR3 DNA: TGTGCCAGCAGCTTAATCGGGACCGCGTCCAATCAGCCCCAGCATTTT
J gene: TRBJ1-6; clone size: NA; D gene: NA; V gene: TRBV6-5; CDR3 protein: CASSSEGGLSPLHF; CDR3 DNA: TGTGCCAGCAGTTCGGAAGGTGGACTTTCACCCCTCCACTTT
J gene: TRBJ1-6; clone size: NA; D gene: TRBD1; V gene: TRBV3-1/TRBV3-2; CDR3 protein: CASSLRQGAGNSPLHF; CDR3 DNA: TGTGCCAGCAGCCTACGACAGGGGGCAGGGAATTCACCCCTCCACTTT
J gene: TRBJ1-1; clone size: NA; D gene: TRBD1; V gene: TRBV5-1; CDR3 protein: CASRIDRGNTEAFF; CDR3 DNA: TGCGCCAGCCGGATCGACAGGGGGAACACTGAAGCTTTCTTT
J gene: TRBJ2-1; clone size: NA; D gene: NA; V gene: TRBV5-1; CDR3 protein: CASSRAGSYNEQFF; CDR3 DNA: TGCGCCAGCAGCAGGGCCGGTTCATACAATGAGCAGTTCTTC